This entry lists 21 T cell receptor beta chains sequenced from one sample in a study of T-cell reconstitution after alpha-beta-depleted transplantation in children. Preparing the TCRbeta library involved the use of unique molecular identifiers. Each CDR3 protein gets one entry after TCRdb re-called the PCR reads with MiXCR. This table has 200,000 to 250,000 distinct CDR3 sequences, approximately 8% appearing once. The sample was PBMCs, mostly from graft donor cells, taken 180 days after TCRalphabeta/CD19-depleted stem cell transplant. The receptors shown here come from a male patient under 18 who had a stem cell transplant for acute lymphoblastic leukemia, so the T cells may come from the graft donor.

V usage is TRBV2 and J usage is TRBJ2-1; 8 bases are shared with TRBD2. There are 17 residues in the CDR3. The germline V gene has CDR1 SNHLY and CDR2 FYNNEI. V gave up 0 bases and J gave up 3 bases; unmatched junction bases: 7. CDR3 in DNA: TGTGCCAGCAGTGAAGCGGGGCGGGGGGCCCTCTACAATGAGCAGTTCTTC. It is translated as CASSEAGRGALYNEQFF. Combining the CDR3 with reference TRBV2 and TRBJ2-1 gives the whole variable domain EPEVTQTPSHQVTQMGQEVILRCVPISNHLYFYWYRQILGQKVEFLVSFYNNEISEKSEIFDDQFSVERPDGSNFTLKIRSTKLEDSAMYFCASSEAGRGALYNEQFFGPGTRLTVL.

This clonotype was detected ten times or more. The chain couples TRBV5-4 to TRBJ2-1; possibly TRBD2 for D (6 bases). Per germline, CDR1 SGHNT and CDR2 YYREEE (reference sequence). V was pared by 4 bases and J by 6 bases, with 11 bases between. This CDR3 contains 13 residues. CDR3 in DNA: TGTGCCAGCAGCATCCAGGGAGGCAATGAGCAGTTCTTC. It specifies CASSIQGGNEQFF. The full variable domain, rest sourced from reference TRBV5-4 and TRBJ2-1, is ETGVTQSPTHLIKTRGQQVTLRCSSQSGHNTVSWYQQALGQGPQFIFQYYREEENGRGNFPPRFSGLQFPNYSSELNVNALELDDSALYLCASSIQGGNEQFFGPGTRLTVL.

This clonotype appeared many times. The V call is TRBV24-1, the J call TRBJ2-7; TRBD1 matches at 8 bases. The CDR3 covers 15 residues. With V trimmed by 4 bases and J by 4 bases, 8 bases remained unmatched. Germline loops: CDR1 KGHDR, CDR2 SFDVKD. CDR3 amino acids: CATSEGTGHRYEQYF. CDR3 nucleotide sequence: TGTGCCACCAGTGAAGGGACAGGCCATAGGTACGAGCAGTACTTC.

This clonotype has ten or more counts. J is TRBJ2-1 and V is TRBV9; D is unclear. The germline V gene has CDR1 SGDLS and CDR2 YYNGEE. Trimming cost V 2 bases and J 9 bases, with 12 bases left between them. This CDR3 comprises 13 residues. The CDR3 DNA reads TGTGCCAGCAGCGTGGGCCTCCCCGGTGAGCAGTTCTTC. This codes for CASSVGLPGEQFF. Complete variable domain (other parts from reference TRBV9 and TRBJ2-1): DSGVTQTPKHLITATGQRVTLRCSPRSGDLSVYWYQQSLDQGLQFLIQYYNGEERAKGNILERFSAQQFPDLHSELNLSSLELGDSALYFCASSVGLPGEQFFGPGTRLTVL.

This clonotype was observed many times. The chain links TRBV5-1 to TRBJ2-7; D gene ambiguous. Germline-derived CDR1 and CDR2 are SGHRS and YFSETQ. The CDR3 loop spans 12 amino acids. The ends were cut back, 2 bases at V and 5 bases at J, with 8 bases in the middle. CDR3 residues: CASSLIGDEQYF. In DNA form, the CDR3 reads TGCGCCAGCAGCTTAATAGGAGACGAGCAGTACTTC.

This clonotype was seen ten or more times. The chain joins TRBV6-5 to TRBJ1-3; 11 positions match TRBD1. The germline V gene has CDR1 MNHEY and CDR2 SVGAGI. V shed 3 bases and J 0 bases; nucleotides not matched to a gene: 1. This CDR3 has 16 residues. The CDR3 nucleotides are TGTGCCAGCAGTTATGGGACAGGGGGCTCTGGAAACACCATATATTTT. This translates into CASSYGTGGSGNTIYF.

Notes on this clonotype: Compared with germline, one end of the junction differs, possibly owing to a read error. CDR3 in DNA: TGTACCAGCAGTTTACCCAGCGGGGGCCCCGGAGCCTCTACAGATACGCAGTATTTT. It translates to CTSSLPSGGPGASTDTQYF. The V gene is TRBV12-3 or TRBV12-4, the J gene TRBJ2-3; 8 positions agree with TRBD2. CDR3 size: 19 residues.

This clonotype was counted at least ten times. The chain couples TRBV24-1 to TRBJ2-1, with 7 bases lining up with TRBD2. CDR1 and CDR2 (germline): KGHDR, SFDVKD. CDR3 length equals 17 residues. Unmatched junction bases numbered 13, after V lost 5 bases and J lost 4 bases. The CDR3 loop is CATSVSDWEGGYNEQFF. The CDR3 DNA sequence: TGTGCCACCAGTGTCTCGGATTGGGAGGGAGGGTACAATGAGCAGTTCTTC.

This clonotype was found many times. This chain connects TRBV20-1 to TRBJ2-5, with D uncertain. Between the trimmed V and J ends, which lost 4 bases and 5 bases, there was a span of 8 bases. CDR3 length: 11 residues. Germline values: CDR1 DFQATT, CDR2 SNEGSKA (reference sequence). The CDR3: CSAKRVETQYF. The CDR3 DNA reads TGCAGTGCTAAAAGGGTCGAGACCCAGTACTTC.

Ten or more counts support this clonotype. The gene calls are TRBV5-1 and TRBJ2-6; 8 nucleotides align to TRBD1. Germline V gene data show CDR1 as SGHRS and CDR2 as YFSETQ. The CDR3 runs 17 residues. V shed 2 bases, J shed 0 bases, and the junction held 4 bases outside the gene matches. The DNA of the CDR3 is TGCGCCAGCAGCTTCGACAGGGGACTCTCTGGGGCCAACGTCCTGACTTTC. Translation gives CASSFDRGLSGANVLTF.

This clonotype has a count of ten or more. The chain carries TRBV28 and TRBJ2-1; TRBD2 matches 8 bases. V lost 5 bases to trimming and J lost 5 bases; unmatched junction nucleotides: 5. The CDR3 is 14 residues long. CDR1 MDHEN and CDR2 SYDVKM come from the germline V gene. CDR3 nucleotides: TGTGCCAGCAGTCCCCGGGGGGGCGACAATGAGCAGTTCTTC. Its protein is CASSPRGGDNEQFF.

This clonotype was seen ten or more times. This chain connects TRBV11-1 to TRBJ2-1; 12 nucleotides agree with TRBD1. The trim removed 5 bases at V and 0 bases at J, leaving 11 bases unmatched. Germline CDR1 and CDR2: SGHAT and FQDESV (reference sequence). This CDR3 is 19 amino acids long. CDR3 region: CASSPGTGGRRSSYNEQFF. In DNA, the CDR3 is TGTGCCAGCAGCCCGGGGACAGGGGGCCGACGTAGCTCCTACAATGAGCAGTTCTTC.

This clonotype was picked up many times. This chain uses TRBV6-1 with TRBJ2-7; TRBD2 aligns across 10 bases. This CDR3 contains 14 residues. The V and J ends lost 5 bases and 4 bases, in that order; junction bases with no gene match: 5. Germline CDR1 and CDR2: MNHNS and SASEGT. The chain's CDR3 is CASSPGTSVYEQYF. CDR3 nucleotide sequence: TGTGCCAGCAGTCCCGGGACTAGCGTTTACGAGCAGTACTTC.

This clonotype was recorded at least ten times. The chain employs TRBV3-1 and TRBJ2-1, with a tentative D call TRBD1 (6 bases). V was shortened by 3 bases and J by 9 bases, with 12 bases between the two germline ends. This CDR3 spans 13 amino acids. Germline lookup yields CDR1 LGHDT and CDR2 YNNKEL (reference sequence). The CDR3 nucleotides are TGTGCCAGCAGCCAGCTGATAGGGGGTGAGCAGTTCTTC. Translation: CASSQLIGGEQFF.

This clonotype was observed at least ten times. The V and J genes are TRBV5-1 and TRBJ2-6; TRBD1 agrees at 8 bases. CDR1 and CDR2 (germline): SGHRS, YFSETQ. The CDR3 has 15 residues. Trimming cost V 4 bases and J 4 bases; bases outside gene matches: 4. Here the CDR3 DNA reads TGCGCCAGCAGCCCCCAGGGGGCGGGGGCCAACGTCCTGACTTTC. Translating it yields CASSPQGAGANVLTF.

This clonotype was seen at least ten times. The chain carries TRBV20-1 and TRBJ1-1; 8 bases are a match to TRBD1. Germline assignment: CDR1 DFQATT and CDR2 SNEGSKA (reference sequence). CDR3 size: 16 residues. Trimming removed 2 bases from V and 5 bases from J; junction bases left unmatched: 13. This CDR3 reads CSARPAPTGERTEAFF. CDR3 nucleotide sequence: TGCAGTGCTAGACCAGCCCCGACAGGGGAAAGGACTGAAGCTTTCTTT.

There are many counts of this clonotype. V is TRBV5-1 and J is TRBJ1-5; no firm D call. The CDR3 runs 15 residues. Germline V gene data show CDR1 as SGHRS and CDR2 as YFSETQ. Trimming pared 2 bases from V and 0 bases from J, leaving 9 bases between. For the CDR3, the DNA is TGCGCCAGCAGCTTAGGTGGGGATAGCAATCAGCCCCAGCATTTT. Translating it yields CASSLGGDSNQPQHF.

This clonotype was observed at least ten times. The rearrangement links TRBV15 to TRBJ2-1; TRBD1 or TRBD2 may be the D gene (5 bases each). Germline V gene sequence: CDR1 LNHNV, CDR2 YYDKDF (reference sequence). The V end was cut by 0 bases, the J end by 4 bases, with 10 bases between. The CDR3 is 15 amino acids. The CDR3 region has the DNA TGTGCCACCAGCAGAGACAGAGGGACGTACAATGAGCAGTTCTTC. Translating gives CATSRDRGTYNEQFF.

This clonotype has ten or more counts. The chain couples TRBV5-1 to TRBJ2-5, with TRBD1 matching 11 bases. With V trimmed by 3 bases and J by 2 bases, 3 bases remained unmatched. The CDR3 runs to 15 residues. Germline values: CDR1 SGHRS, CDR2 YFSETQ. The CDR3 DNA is TGCGCCAGCAGCTCCGGGACAGGGGGGCAAGAGACCCAGTACTTC. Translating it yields CASSSGTGGQETQYF. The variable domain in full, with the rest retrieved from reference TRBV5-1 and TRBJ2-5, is KAGVTQTPRYLIKTRGQQVTLSCSPISGHRSVSWYQQTPGQGLQFLFEYFSETQRNKGNFPGRFSGRQFSNSRSEMNVSTLELGDSALYLCASSSGTGGQETQYFGPGTRLLVL.

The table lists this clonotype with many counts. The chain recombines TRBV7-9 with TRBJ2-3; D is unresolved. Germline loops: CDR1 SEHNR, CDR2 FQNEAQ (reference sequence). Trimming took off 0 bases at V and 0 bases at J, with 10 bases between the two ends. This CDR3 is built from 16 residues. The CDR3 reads CASSLALAASTDTQYF. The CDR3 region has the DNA TGTGCCAGCAGCTTAGCGCTGGCAGCTAGCACAGATACGCAGTATTTT.

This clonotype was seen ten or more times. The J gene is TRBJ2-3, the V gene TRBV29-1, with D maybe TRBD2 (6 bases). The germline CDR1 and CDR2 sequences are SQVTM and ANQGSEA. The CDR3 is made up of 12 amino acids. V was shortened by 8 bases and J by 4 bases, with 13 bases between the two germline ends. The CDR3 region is CSLEEGSDTQYF. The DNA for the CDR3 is TGCAGCCTGGAGGAGGGGTCAGATACGCAGTATTTT.